This TCR beta chain emerged from a study of blood T cell repertoires in COVID-19 (TCRdb year 2020). A note on the overall study: The collaborator samples originated in the United States, Italy and Spain and spanned the acute and convalescent phases of COVID-19. The prospective study material was composed of cDNA or gDNA derived from T cells, B-cell-depleted T cells, or PBMCs. The dataset comprised deeply sampled blood TCRbeta repertoires from subjects exposed to, actively infected with, or recovered from COVID-19. The repertoires were released in a freely available public database intended as a resource for research on the immune response to SARS-CoV-2. Samples were obtained from the ongoing ImmuneRACE study (first 160 participants) and from roughly 1,300 subjects provided by 6 global collaborators. A de-identified subject ID, COVID-19 status, age in years and sex were almost always included in the sample metadata. Where available, HLA class I and class II types were obtained from metadata supplied by the sample provider rather than from assay-based typing.

The immunoSEQ Assay, a bias-controlled multiplex PCR, was used to amplify TCRbeta CDR3 regions from genomic DNA. Per the original workflow: Within the assay, amplification of reference gene primers was used to estimate how many nucleated cells each sample contained. Sequence reads were collapsed and filtered to measure the absolute abundance of every unique TCRbeta CDR3 rearrangement. For each sample, productive Simpson clonality was calculated by taking the square root of Simpson's diversity index across productive rearrangements. Not all clones reach the TCRdb copy of this immuneACCESS table, which keeps in-frame sequences only. Checked studies attribute under half of the gap to unresolved V genes and leave the rest unexplained. That table is the source of V, J and clone size, and D and trimming were worked out from the DNA. The sample table contains some 150,000 clones; only one count was recorded for approximately 90% of them. In total, the top ten clones hold 2% to 3% of the sample.

Whole blood was collected in K2EDTA tubes by collaborating institutions according to the institutions' own protocols. For TCRbeta analysis, collaborators shipped samples as frozen whole blood, isolated PBMCs, or DNA extracted from either of those sample types. CDR1 and CDR2 are drawn from the germline V gene: MDHEN, SYDVKM. Reading from cysteine to phenylalanine, the CDR3 counts 11 amino acids. The CDR3 DNA has 33 bases and is translated from base 1. V loses 5 bases of germline sequence and J loses 8 bases, and the interval between the two ends is 9 bases. Overall study results and their limits: Clinical and demographic metadata were provided uncurated, with the amount varying by source and participant.

Comments on this clone: This receptor's antigen is unknown. No per-base quality is available; no much larger clone lies one base away.

The sequence was obtained from a woman aged 70-85 years with acute or convalescent COVID-19. Sample: peripheral blood. The V and J segments used are TRBV28 and TRBJ1-2, with a tentative D gene TRBD1 over 6 matching bases. At the DNA level, the sequence is TGTGCCAGCAGTACAGGGAAAGGCTACACCTTC. It is translated as CASSTGKGYTF.